What follows are 17 T cell receptor beta chains derived from one specimen sequenced in a study of identical twins. MiXCR was run by TCRdb on the 5' RACE reads, yielding one entry per CDR3 protein. The data hold more than 200,000 distinct CDR3 sequences, with around 10% observed a single time. Sequencing was done on a sample of memory (CD45RO+) T cells sorted from blood. The receptors come from a woman under 30 in good health.

This clonotype was observed a few times. J is TRBJ2-2 and V is TRBV5-1; possibly TRBD2 for D (5 bases). This CDR3 has 14 amino acids. Trimming took 6 bases from V and 4 from J, leaving 13 bases between them. The germline V gene has CDR1 SGHRS and CDR2 YFSETQ. The CDR3 DNA reads TGCGCCAGCAAAGGAGGTCTCGGCACCGGGGAGCTGTTTTTT. Translated: CASKGGLGTGELFF.

In its sample, this clonotype was seen a few times. This chain links TRBV6-1 with TRBJ2-7; 10 nucleotides line up with TRBD2. Trimming cost V 6 bases and J 6 bases; bases outside gene matches: 5. The germline V gene has CDR1 MNHNS and CDR2 SASEGT. The CDR3 runs 13 residues. The CDR3 spells CASRSGGVFEQYF. The CDR3 DNA sequence: TGTGCCAGCAGGAGCGGGGGGGTGTTCGAGCAGTACTTC.

The V call is TRBV10-3, the J call TRBJ2-3, with D possibly being TRBD2 (6 bases). Trimming pared 8 bases from V and 2 bases from J, leaving 11 bases between. This CDR3 spans 13 amino acids. The germline V gene has CDR1 ENHRY and CDR2 SYGVKD. In nucleotides, the CDR3 is TGTGCCATCCGGGACTCTCTCACAGATACGCAGTATTTT. Translated, it gives CAIRDSLTDTQYF.

CDR3 in DNA: TGCAGCGTTGAAGGGCGAGAACGAGATACGCAGTATTTT. Protein product: CSVEGRERDTQYF. This chain uses TRBV29-1 with TRBJ2-3, with no clear D. The germline CDR1 and CDR2 sequences are SQVTM and ANQGSEA. CDR3 length: 13 residues. The V end was cut by 1 base, the J end by 5 bases, with 10 bases between.

This clonotype was seen at least ten times. The chain carries TRBV7-9 and TRBJ2-2; D not resolved. The CDR3 is 15 amino acids. The germline CDR1 and CDR2 sequences are SEHNR and FQNEAQ (reference sequence). V gave up 4 bases and J gave up 6 bases, with 15 bases separating them. DNA of the CDR3: TGTGCCAGCAGCTCGTATCAAACCCACGCCGGGGAGCTGTTTTTT. Protein sequence: CASSSYQTHAGELFF.

This clonotype was found many times. The chain carries TRBV5-1 and TRBJ1-1, with D possibly being TRBD1 (6 bases). The V gene lost 1 base and the J gene lost 1 base, with 14 bases spanning the gap. CDR1 SGHRS and CDR2 YFSETQ come from the germline V gene. The CDR3 is 16 amino acids. The CDR3 DNA follows: TGCGCCAGCAGCTTGAGTCCAGGGGTAAAGAACACTGAAGCTTTCTTT. Translated: CASSLSPGVKNTEAFF.

In its sample, this clonotype was seen a few times. The chain employs TRBV5-1 and TRBJ2-7; D is unclear. The germline CDR1 and CDR2 sequences are SGHRS and YFSETQ. The CDR3 covers 13 residues. The ends were cut back, 4 bases at V and 0 bases at J, with 8 bases in the middle. The CDR3 sequence is CASSIGDSYEQYF. The CDR3 DNA follows: TGCGCCAGCAGCATTGGGGACTCCTACGAGCAGTACTTC.

This clonotype was detected a few times. The V call is TRBV7-3, the J call TRBJ1-6; 12 bases agree with TRBD1. The V gene's germline CDR1 is SGHTA and CDR2 FQGTGA. Germline trimming cut 5 bases from V and 14 bases from J; bases unmatched to any gene: 4. The CDR3 has 13 residues. CDR3 sequence: CASSPGQGATLHF. Written as DNA, the CDR3 is TGTGCCAGCAGCCCGGGACAGGGGGCAACCCTCCACTTT.

This clonotype came up many times. V is TRBV5-6 and J is TRBJ1-5; TRBD1 matches at 9 bases. J gave up 3 bases and V 4 bases, and 5 bases lay outside the gene matches. CDR1 and CDR2 from the germline V gene are SGHDT and YYEEEE. CDR3 length equals 15 residues. The CDR3 region is CASSHGTGINQPQHF. As DNA, the CDR3 is TGTGCCAGCAGCCATGGGACAGGGATCAATCAGCCCCAGCATTTT.

The rearrangement links TRBV29-1 to TRBJ2-6, with TRBD2 as a possible D gene (7 bases). Between the trimmed V and J ends, which lost 4 bases and 2 bases, there was a span of 15 bases. This CDR3 region has 16 residues. In germline, CDR1 is SQVTM, CDR2 ANQGSEA. The CDR3 sequence is CSVGRGDTAGANVLTF. In nucleotides, the CDR3 is TGCAGCGTTGGACGGGGGGACACTGCTGGGGCCAACGTCCTGACTTTC.

This clonotype showed up many times. The chain combines TRBV20-1 with TRBJ2-7; 11 positions agree with TRBD2. This CDR3 is 14 amino acids long. Germline V lookup: CDR1 DFQATT, CDR2 SNEGSKA (reference sequence). With 6 bases clipped from V and 3 bases from J, the junction kept 7 bases outside the gene matches. CDR3 region: CSALGTSGIYEQYF. In DNA, the CDR3 is TGCAGTGCCCTAGGGACTAGCGGCATCTACGAGCAGTACTTC.

The chain recombines TRBV11-2 with TRBJ2-1; D may be TRBD2 (5 bases). The germline V gene has CDR1 SGHAT and CDR2 FQNNGV. V gave up 1 base and J gave up 8 bases, with 12 bases separating them. This CDR3 spans 14 amino acids. CDR3 in DNA: TGTGCCAGCAGCTTAGTGTACGGGAAGGATGAGCAGTTCTTC. This gives the protein CASSLVYGKDEQFF.

The V call is TRBV12-3 or TRBV12-4, the J call TRBJ2-5; D might be TRBD1 (5 bases). The length of the CDR3 is 15 residues. Trimming shortened V by 1 base and J by 5 bases, and 14 bases separated the two germline ends. CDR3 nucleotide sequence: TGTGCCAGCAGTTTAGATGGCAGGGAAGGGGAGACCCAGTACTTC. Its protein is CASSLDGREGETQYF.

This clonotype was picked up a small number of times. The rearrangement uses TRBV9 and TRBJ2-7, with D tentatively TRBD1 (5 bases). This CDR3 comprises 14 residues. CDR1 is SGDLS and CDR2 is YYNGEE in the germline V gene. Between the trimmed V and J ends, which lost 1 base and 2 bases, there was a span of 10 bases. Written as DNA, the CDR3 is TGTGCCAGCAGCGTAATGGCAGGGACCTACGAGCAGTACTTC. Its protein product is CASSVMAGTYEQYF.

This rearrangement joins TRBV20-1 to TRBJ2-7, with 8 nucleotides matching TRBD2. Losses at the gene ends were 6 bases for V and 3 bases for J; bases not matched to a gene: 7. This CDR3 is 13 amino acids long. The germline V gene encodes CDR1 DFQATT and CDR2 SNEGSKA (reference sequence). The DNA for the CDR3 is TGCAGTGCAGAGCGAGCGGGGGACTACGAGCAGTACTTC. This translates into CSAERAGDYEQYF.

This clonotype has at least ten counts. J is TRBJ1-1 and V is TRBV18; D uncertain. From germline, CDR1 is KGHSH and CDR2 LQKENI. Trimming left V 2 bases short and J 0 bases short, with 7 bases between. CDR3 length: 14 residues. The CDR3 nucleotides read TGTGCCAGCTCACCAGGTCGACTGAACACTGAAGCTTTCTTT. This codes for CASSPGRLNTEAFF.

This clonotype has more than one count but fewer than ten. This rearrangement joins TRBV2 to TRBJ1-1; TRBD1 might be the D (5 bases). Germline values: CDR1 SNHLY, CDR2 FYNNEI. Trimming took off 6 bases at V and 4 bases at J, with 9 bases between the two ends. The CDR3 has 12 residues. CDR3 protein: CASSDDSTEAFF. CDR3 sequence (DNA): TGTGCCAGCAGCGATGACAGCACTGAAGCTTTCTTT.